The 8 T cell receptor beta chains in this list originate from one sample, sequenced in a study of Tregs in tolerant kidney transplant recipients. TCRdb keeps only in-frame clones here, not all; method: immunoSEQ multiplex PCR. This table holds about 30,000 clones. The sample here was CD8+ T cells from blood, taken before the transplant. Source of these receptors: a human donor who received a combined kidney and bone marrow transplant.

On this clone itself: The CDR3 goes on 3 residues after the read ends, and that part is filled in from the germline J gene. The chain links TRBV7-8 to TRBJ1-1, with 8 bases lining up with TRBD1. Germline CDR1 and CDR2: SGHVS and FQNEAQ. The ends lost 5 bases at V and 1 base at J; junction bases unmatched: 6. The CDR3 has 15 residues. CDR3 residues: CASSDFRGPNTEAFF. The part of the CDR3 DNA that was read is TGTGCCAGCAGCGACTTCAGGGGGCCGAACACTGAA.

With respect to this clone: The DNA ends 3 residues before the CDR3 does, and the rest of the CDR3 is filled in from the germline J gene. The chain joins TRBV2 to TRBJ2-7; 11 nucleotides line up with TRBD2. With 2 bases clipped from V and 5 bases from J, the junction kept 5 bases outside the gene matches. Per germline, CDR1 SNHLY and CDR2 FYNNEI. CDR3 size: 15 residues. The CDR3 spells CASSEWTSGRNEQYF. The sequenced CDR3 bases are TGTGCCAGCAGTGAATGGACTAGCGGGCGAAACGAG.

Comments on this clone: The read ends 3 residues shy of where the CDR3 ends; the end is completed using the germline J gene. The J gene is TRBJ1-5, the V gene TRBV19; perhaps TRBD1 as D (5 bases). Germline V lookup: CDR1 LNHDA, CDR2 SQIVND (reference sequence). Trimming stripped 4 bases from V and 2 bases from J, with 15 bases between. This CDR3 has 16 residues. CDR3 DNA, as far as it was read: TGTGCCAGTAGTAAACAGGAGACGGGGGGCAATCAGCCC. The encoded protein is CASSKQETGGNQP. The entire CDR3 protein reads CASSKQETGGNQPQHF.

The CDR3 sequence is CSARSVGINQPQHF. The sequenced CDR3 bases are TGCAGTGCTAGAAGTGTGGGCATCAATCAGCCC. The V call is TRBV20-1, the J call TRBJ1-5; the D is unclear. Read data end 3 residues before the CDR3 end; the end is taken from the germline J gene. Germline V gives CDR1 DFQATT, CDR2 SNEGSKA (reference sequence). The CDR3 covers 14 residues. The V and J ends lost 2 bases and 3 bases respectively, with 11 bases between them.

In the case of this clone: The read is 3 residues too short to cover the CDR3 end, so that end is filled in from the germline J gene. The chain employs TRBV19 and TRBJ1-5; perhaps TRBD1 as D (5 bases). CDR3 length: 11 amino acids. Germline V lookup: CDR1 LNHDA, CDR2 SQIVND (reference sequence). V lost 11 bases, J lost 7 bases, and 12 bases lay in between. CDR3 bases read: TGTGCCGCCGGGGGGGGACAGCCC. Translated: CAAGGGQP. The whole CDR3 protein is CAAGGGQPQHF. Together with reference TRBV19 and TRBJ1-5, the CDR3 gives the full variable domain: DGGITQSPKYLFRKEGQNVTLSCEQNLNHDAMYWYRQDPGQGLRLIYYSQIVNDFQKGDIAEGYSVSREKKESFPLTVTSAQKNPTAFYLCAAGGGQPQHFGDGTRLSIL.

This CDR3 is CASSLGTRTGNIQYF. Incomplete CDR3 DNA: TGTGCCAGCAGCTTAGGGACTCGGACGGGAAACATT. This chain connects TRBV7-8 to TRBJ2-4; possible D gene TRBD2, 5 bases. The observed sequence ends 3 residues before the CDR3 terminus, with the missing tail filled in from the germline J gene. The CDR3 loop spans 15 amino acids. Trimming cost V 1 base and J 6 bases, with 13 bases left between them. From germline, CDR1 is SGHVS and CDR2 FQNEAQ.

Of note for this clone: The sequenced fragment ends 3 residues before the CDR3 boundary, so the rest is inferred from the germline J gene. V is TRBV13 and J is TRBJ2-5; D is possibly TRBD2 (5 bases). V lost 2 bases, J lost 3 bases, and 10 bases lay in between. The CDR3 has 14 amino acids. Germline V CDR1 and CDR2: PRHDT, FYEKMQ (reference sequence). The CDR3 is CASSLIRGEETQYF. The DNA read from the CDR3 is TGTGCCAGCAGCTTAATTCGGGGAGAAGAGACC.

Worth noting for this clone: The read halts 3 residues ahead of the CDR3 end, with the missing end drawn from the germline J gene. The gene calls are TRBV6-2 or TRBV6-3 and TRBJ2-1; TRBD2 matches at 8 bases. Germline CDR1 MNHEY, CDR2 SVGEGT. The CDR3 covers 14 residues. V lost 8 bases to trimming and J lost 4 bases; unmatched junction nucleotides: 7. CDR3 loop: CASSGEREYNEQFF. The sequenced CDR3 bases are TGTGCCAGCTCCGGGGAGCGGGAGTACAATGAG.